These 17 T cell receptor beta chains were all obtained from the same sample, sequenced in a study of OX40 agonist ivuxolimab in advanced cancers. The repertoire was sequenced with immunoSEQ multiplex PCR; TCRdb's copy has only in-frame clones and lacks some. The sample has roughly 98,000 clones, around 83% seen once; the top ten hold roughly 1.5%. The sequencing used CD4+ or CD8+ T cells sorted from blood, collected in a trial of the OX40 agonist ivuxolimab. These receptors were collected from an adult with an advanced solid tumor such as melanoma, head and neck, liver or kidney cancer.

The chain joins TRBV2 to TRBJ1-2, with unresolved D. The CDR3 has 12 amino acids. The V end was cut by 3 bases, the J end by 3 bases, with 5 bases between. Germline V gene data show CDR1 as SNHLY and CDR2 as FYNNEI. For the CDR3, the DNA is TGTGCCAGCAGTGACAGTCACTATGGCTACACCTTC. Its translation: CASSDSHYGYTF. Looking up the rest from reference TRBV2 and TRBJ1-2 gives the full variable domain: EPEVTQTPSHQVTQMGQEVILRCVPISNHLYFYWYRQILGQKVEFLVSFYNNEISEKSEIFDDQFSVERPDGSNFTLKIRSTKLEDSAMYFCASSDSHYGYTFGSGTRLTVV.

The chain recombines TRBV19 with TRBJ2-6, with TRBD2 matching 10 bases. After removal of 4 bases from V and 1 base from J, the junction contained 7 bases not matched to a gene. This CDR3 is 18 amino acids long. Per the germline V gene, CDR1 is LNHDA and CDR2 is SQIVND (reference sequence). CDR3 sequence: CASSTSAGGPSGANVLTF. The CDR3 coding sequence is TGTGCCAGTAGTACTTCAGCGGGAGGGCCGTCTGGGGCCAACGTCCTGACTTTC.

V gene TRBV9 combines with J gene TRBJ2-7, with TRBD2 matching over 14 bases. Germline CDR1 reads SGDLS; CDR2 reads YYNGEE. The ends lost 3 bases at V and 4 bases at J; junction bases unmatched: 6. The CDR3 totals 16 residues. The CDR3 sequence: CASSGGTSGRGYEQYF. CDR3 nucleotides: TGTGCCAGCAGCGGGGGGACTAGCGGGAGAGGGTACGAGCAGTACTTC. The full variable domain, its missing parts supplied by reference TRBV9 and TRBJ2-7, is DSGVTQTPKHLITATGQRVTLRCSPRSGDLSVYWYQQSLDQGLQFLIQYYNGEERAKGNILERFSAQQFPDLHSELNLSSLELGDSALYFCASSGGTSGRGYEQYFGPGTRLTVT.

The chain carries TRBV6-5 and TRBJ2-1; the match to TRBD1 covers 10 bases. The trim removed 6 bases at V and 8 bases at J, leaving 7 bases unmatched. The germline V gene has CDR1 MNHEY and CDR2 SVGAGI. The CDR3 spans 14 residues. CDR3 in DNA: TGTGCCAGCAGCCGGCAGGACAGGGGGGATGAGCAGTTCTTC. Its protein is CASSRQDRGDEQFF.

The chain recombines TRBV27 with TRBJ2-4, with D perhaps given as TRBD1 or TRBD2 (5 bases each). The V and J ends lost 1 base and 14 bases respectively, with 21 bases between them. CDR3 length: 15 residues. Germline CDR1 MNHEY, CDR2 SMNVEV (reference sequence). CDR3 loop: CASSLFPGPGALEYF. The CDR3 DNA reads as TGTGCCAGCAGTTTATTCCCGGGACCCGGGGCCCTAGAGTACTTC.

The V call is TRBV18, the J call TRBJ1-5; D call uncertain. CDR3 length equals 13 residues. The V end lost 2 bases, the J end lost 7 bases, and 9 bases lay between the germline ends. Germline V CDR1 and CDR2: KGHSH, LQKENI. DNA of the CDR3: TGTGCCAGCTCACCAGGGTTGGAACAGCCCCAGCATTTT. Residues: CASSPGLEQPQHF.

The gene calls are TRBV4-3 and TRBJ1-4; TRBD1 is a possible D gene (5 bases). Germline V lookup: CDR1 LGHNA, CDR2 YSLEER. This CDR3 contains 16 residues. Deletions cut 2 bases from V and 8 bases from J, with 18 bases between. The CDR3 DNA reads TGCGCCAGCAGCCAACCTGAAACAGGCGGGCGGGAAAAACTGTTTTTT. Protein product: CASSQPETGGREKLFF.

This chain connects TRBV6-5 to TRBJ2-7, with 7 bases lining up with TRBD1. The CDR3 has 15 amino acids. V trimming: 6 bases; J trimming: 6 bases; junction bases outside the gene matches: 14. From germline, CDR1 is MNHEY and CDR2 SVGAGI. This chain's CDR3 is CASSSWDSNKREQYF. As DNA, the CDR3 is TGTGCCAGCAGCTCGTGGGACAGTAATAAACGCGAGCAGTACTTC.

CDR3 DNA: TGTGCCAGTAGTATGGGAATAGGACAGCCCCAGCATTTT. Protein sequence: CASSMGIGQPQHF. The rearrangement uses TRBV19 and TRBJ1-5, with D uncertain. There are 13 residues in the CDR3. Germline V gives CDR1 LNHDA, CDR2 SQIVND (reference sequence). The germline V and J ends were trimmed by 3 bases and 7 bases, with 10 bases remaining between them.

The rearrangement uses TRBV7-3 and TRBJ2-1, with D possibly matching TRBD2 (5 bases). There are 17 residues in the CDR3. Trimming cost V 2 bases and J 4 bases, with 18 bases left between them. CDR1 is SGHTA, CDR2 FQGTGA, per germline. Written as DNA, the CDR3 is TGTGCCAGCAGCTTAGTCGGGGAGACTTACGCATACAATGAGCAGTTCTTC. As protein: CASSLVGETYAYNEQFF.

V usage is TRBV4-2 and J usage is TRBJ2-4, with 9 nucleotides matching TRBD1. The germline gives CDR1 LGHNA, CDR2 YNFKEQ. The CDR3 is made up of 17 amino acids. V was pared by 1 base and J by 8 bases, with 12 bases of the junction left unmatched. CDR3 DNA sequence: TGTGCCAGCAGCCAAGGCACAGGGGGCCTGAATGGGGACATTCAGTACTTC. Protein: CASSQGTGGLNGDIQYF.

The chain links TRBV27 to TRBJ2-3; the D gene is possibly TRBD2 (6 bases). The CDR3 spans 16 residues. Germline V gene data show CDR1 as MNHEY and CDR2 as SMNVEV (reference sequence). Trimming pared 4 bases from V and 0 bases from J, leaving 14 bases between. CDR3 sequence: CASSSPWGLSTDTQYF. CDR3 in DNA: TGTGCCAGCAGTTCACCCTGGGGACTGAGCACAGATACGCAGTATTTT.

This rearrangement joins TRBV18 to TRBJ2-3, with D maybe TRBD2 (6 bases). Trimming pared 2 bases from V and 1 base from J, leaving 10 bases between. Germline CDR1 reads KGHSH; CDR2 reads LQKENI. CDR3 length: 15 amino acids. The CDR3 sequence: CASSPGGEGTDTQYF. The CDR3 DNA reads TGTGCCAGCTCACCAGGCGGGGAGGGCACAGATACGCAGTATTTT.

This chain links TRBV7-3 with TRBJ2-1, with D possibly being TRBD1 (6 bases). Germline V gene sequence: CDR1 SGHTA, CDR2 FQGTGA. The ends were cut back, 0 bases at V and 0 bases at J, with 6 bases in the middle. This CDR3 contains 15 residues. CDR3 in DNA: TGTGCCAGCAGCTTAACGGACAGCTCCTACAATGAGCAGTTCTTC. It yields the protein CASSLTDSSYNEQFF.

The genes are TRBV7-2 and TRBJ1-5, with unresolved D. The CDR3 loop spans 15 amino acids. The germline V gene encodes CDR1 SGHTA and CDR2 FQGNSA. The ends were cut back, 2 bases at V and 1 base at J, with 9 bases in the middle. The CDR3 nucleotides are TGTGCCAGCAGCTTATGGGCACTAAGCAATCAGCCCCAGCATTTT. Translation gives CASSLWALSNQPQHF.

The chain uses TRBV15 and TRBJ2-5; no reliable D call. V lost 6 bases, J lost 0 bases, and 5 bases lay in between. The germline gives CDR1 LNHNV, CDR2 YYDKDF (reference sequence). The CDR3 extends over 12 amino acids. Here the CDR3 reads CATSLYQETQYF. The CDR3 bases are TGTGCCACCAGTCTGTACCAAGAGACCCAGTACTTC.

The rearrangement uses TRBV5-1 and TRBJ1-4; D remains ambiguous. Trimming shortened V by 4 bases and J by 7 bases, and 11 bases separated the two germline ends. The CDR3 spans 13 residues. The germline CDR1 and CDR2 sequences are SGHRS and YFSETQ. The CDR3 DNA is TGCGCCAGCAGCCCCCTGAGAGGTGAAAAACTGTTTTTT. Its protein product is CASSPLRGEKLFF. Variable domain in full (rest from reference TRBV5-1 and TRBJ1-4): KAGVTQTPRYLIKTRGQQVTLSCSPISGHRSVSWYQQTPGQGLQFLFEYFSETQRNKGNFPGRFSGRQFSNSRSEMNVSTLELGDSALYLCASSPLRGEKLFFGSGTQLSVL.